The rows below give T cell receptor beta chains drawn from one sample of a study of blood T cell repertoires in COVID-19. Clones were read by immunoSEQ multiplex PCR, and TCRdb kept only the in-frame ones, dropping some. The sample records some 220,000 clones, 70% to 90% being singletons. Sequencing was performed on peripheral blood. The source is a man over 45 who had recovered from COVID-19. Each CDR3 is given with its conserved first and last residue. A D gene is named only where the DNA matches it firmly. Size is omitted from some rows. Given values are once, few, many or a class for expanded clones.

clone_size	v_call	j_call	d_call	cdr3_nt	cdr3_aa
.	TRBV7-7	TRBJ2-1	.	TGTGCCAGCAGCTTACAGGGGAATAGAGGCGATGAGCAGTTCTTC	CASSLQGNRGDEQFF
.	TRBV5-1	TRBJ1-1	TRBD1	TGCGCCAGCAGCTCAGGGACAGGGCTGAACACTGAAGCTTTCTTT	CASSSGTGLNTEAFF
once	TRBV30	TRBJ1-2	.	TGTGCCTGGAGTGTGTCTACTAGCTATGGCTACACCTTC	CAWSVSTSYGYTF
.	TRBV10-2	TRBJ1-5	.	TGCGCCAGCAGTGGCCAGAATAGCAATCAGCCCCAGCATTTT	CASSGQNSNQPQHF
few	TRBV10-1	TRBJ1-1	.	TGCGCCACGAGATTTAGTATGAACACTGAAGCTTTCTTT	CATRFSMNTEAFF
.	TRBV28	TRBJ1-1	.	TGTGCCAGCAGTTTTTTCGATCGGGTTGGTGAAGCTTTCTTT	CASSFFDRVGEAFF
few	TRBV6-5	TRBJ2-7	.	TGTGCCAGCAGTTACGGGGCAGGCCTCTCCGAGCAGTACTTC	CASSYGAGLSEQYF
.	TRBV27	TRBJ2-2	.	TGTGCCAGCTCACTAGGACTGACGAACACCGGGGAGCTGTTTTTT	CASSLGLTNTGELFF
.	TRBV6-5	TRBJ2-1	TRBD2	TGTGCCAGCAGTTACAGCGGGAGTAACTACAATGAGCAGTTCTTC	CASSYSGSNYNEQFF
.	TRBV12-3/TRBV12-4	TRBJ2-1	TRBD1	TGTGCCAGCATTGACAGGGTGGGTGAGCAGTTCTTC	CASIDRVGEQFF
.	TRBV6-5	TRBJ2-6	.	TGTGCCAGCAGGGGCGGAGGGACTGGGGCCAACGTCCTGACTTTC	CASRGGGTGANVLTF
.	TRBV7-9	TRBJ1-1	.	TGTGCCAGCAGCTTAACAGTTGGCACTGAAGCTTTCTTT	CASSLTVGTEAFF
.	TRBV30	TRBJ2-7	TRBD1	TGTGCCTGGAGTAAAACCTACAGGGGCGAGCAGTACTTC	CAWSKTYRGEQYF
.	TRBV5-1	TRBJ1-4	.	TGCGCCAGCAGCTTGTACAGGGCGCCTAATGAAAAACTGTTTTTT	CASSLYRAPNEKLFF